A single sample gave rise to the 32 T cell receptor beta chains below, sequenced in a study of T cells in Graves' hyperthyroidism and ophthalmopathy. Regions amplified from RNA transcripts were the TCR beta CDR3 regions. With the HTBI primer set, the TCR CDR3 went through a first round of RT-PCR. TCRdb fed the multiplex PCR reads into MiXCR, producing one record per CDR3 protein. This sample has about 840,000 distinct CDR3 sequences; 35% to 45% occur once, and the top ten carry about 8.9%. Sequences were obtained from blood. The receptors shown here come from a man between 18 and 29 years old with Graves' hyperthyroidism.

The rearrangement links TRBV15 to TRBJ1-2; TRBD1 matches at 11 bases. The CDR3 loop spans 15 amino acids. Looked up from germline, CDR1 is LNHNV and CDR2 is YYDKDF (reference sequence). J lost 6 bases, V lost 0 bases, and 3 bases had no gene match. The CDR3 loop reads CATSRERTGGNGYTF. The CDR3 DNA reads TGTGCCACCAGCAGAGAAAGGACAGGGGGCAATGGCTACACCTTC. The full variable domain, rest sourced from reference TRBV15 and TRBJ1-2, is DAMVIQNPRYQVTQFGKPVTLSCSQTLNHNVMYWYQQKSSQAPKLLFHYYDKDFNNEADTPDNFQSRRPNTSFCFLDIRSPGLGDTAMYLCATSRERTGGNGYTFGSGTRLTVV.

In the case of this clonotype: Germline and junction disagree at one end, which may indicate a read error. This chain joins TRBV7-9 and TRBJ1-2; TRBD1 matches at 9 bases. There are 17 residues in the CDR3. Germline-derived CDR1 and CDR2 are SEHNR and FQNEAQ (reference sequence). CDR3 nucleotide sequence: TGCGCCAGCAGCCAAGCATACAGGGGGCCTGCGTTTGATGGCTACACCTTC. It translates to CASSQAYRGPAFDGYTF. Based on the CDR3 plus reference TRBV7-9 and TRBJ1-2, the full variable domain is DTGVSQNPRHKITKRGQNVTFRCDPISEHNRLYWYRQTLGQGPEFLTYFQNEAQLEKSRLLSDRFSAERPKGSFSTLEIQRTEQGDSAMYLCASSQAYRGPAFDGYTFGSGTRLTVV.

J is TRBJ2-2 and V is TRBV7-2; 9 nucleotides align to TRBD2. J was trimmed by 6 bases and V by 7 bases; bases with no gene match: 9. The CDR3 consists of 15 residues. CDR1 and CDR2 from the germline V gene are SGHTA and FQGNSA. CDR3 DNA sequence: TGTGCCAGCACGCGCGGGAGGGGGTTAGCCGGGGAGCTGTTTTTT. It encodes CASTRGRGLAGELFF. The full variable domain, with the rest looked up from reference TRBV7-2 and TRBJ2-2, is GAGVSQSPSNKVTEKGKDVELRCDPISGHTALYWYRQSLGQGLEFLIYFQGNSAPDKSGLPSDRFSAERTGGSVSTLTIQRTQQEDSAVYLCASTRGRGLAGELFFGEGSRLTVL.

This clonotype turned up a few times. CDR3 bases: TGTGCCAGCAGGGCGGGACTAGCGGGACAAGAGACCCAGTACTTC. This encodes CASRAGLAGQETQYF. The chain links TRBV6-2 or TRBV6-3 to TRBJ2-5; 13 bases fit TRBD2. Germline CDR1 MNHEY, CDR2 SVGEGT. V lost 6 bases, J lost 2 bases, and 3 bases stayed unmatched. This CDR3 contains 15 residues.

The chain carries TRBV7-8 and TRBJ1-5; tentatively, D is TRBD1 (6 bases). With 6 bases removed from V and 5 bases from J, the gap between germline ends came to 17 bases. Germline CDR1 reads SGHVS; CDR2 reads FQNEAQ. This CDR3 comprises 15 residues. CDR3 DNA: TGTGCCAGCAGGCTGGGGGCAGGACCTGATCAGCCCCAGCATTTT. Protein sequence: CASRLGAGPDQPQHF.

The chain recombines TRBV15 with TRBJ2-3; TRBD2 aligns across 7 bases. This CDR3 has 18 residues. Germline lookup yields CDR1 LNHNV and CDR2 YYDKDF (reference sequence). Trimming cost V 11 bases and J 0 bases; bases outside gene matches: 20. CDR3 DNA sequence: TGTGCCGCCGCCCGTCCTGGCGGGAGTGACACTAGCACAGATACGCAGTATTTT. It specifies CAAARPGGSDTSTDTQYF.

This clonotype was detected a few times. This chain links TRBV19 with TRBJ2-7; either TRBD1 or TRBD2 may supply D (6 bases each). Germline-derived CDR1 and CDR2 are LNHDA and SQIVND (reference sequence). V was cut by 2 bases and J by 3 bases, with 14 bases left in between. The CDR3 runs 15 residues. For the CDR3, the DNA is TGTGCCAGTAGTATAAGTGCGGGACAAGGCTACGAGCAGTACTTC. It translates to CASSISAGQGYEQYF.

In the case of this clonotype: At one boundary the junction diverges from the germline segment, which might be a read error. V usage is TRBV10-2 and J usage is TRBJ1-5; D possibly corresponds to TRBD1 (5 bases). This CDR3 spans 14 amino acids. In germline, CDR1 is WSHSY, CDR2 SAAADI. DNA of the CDR3: TGTGCCTCCGGGTGGGGGAGGGTAAATCAGCCCCAGCATTTT. The encoded protein is CASGWGRVNQPQHF.

This clonotype was observed at least ten times. The V and J genes are TRBV7-9 and TRBJ2-5, with TRBD1 matching 8 bases. The ends lost 10 bases at V and 5 bases at J; junction bases unmatched: 12. This CDR3 spans 14 amino acids. Germline-derived CDR1 and CDR2 are SEHNR and FQNEAQ (reference sequence). The CDR3 bases are TGTGCCATACATTTGACAGGGGCCAGCGAGACCCAGTACTTC. It is translated as CAIHLTGASETQYF.

This clonotype was picked up many times. V and J are TRBV29-1 and TRBJ1-5; 9 nucleotides align to TRBD1. The V gene end was trimmed by 7 bases and the J gene end by 3 bases; junction bases not matched to a gene: 4. Germline V gene lookup returns CDR1 SQVTM and CDR2 ANQGSEA. The CDR3 covers 13 residues. The CDR3 bases are TGCAGCGCGGGACAGGGTTACAATCAGCCCCAGCATTTT. This encodes CSAGQGYNQPQHF.

This clonotype was seen ten or more times. The V call is TRBV20-1, the J call TRBJ2-5; no reliable D call. Germline V gene sequence: CDR1 DFQATT, CDR2 SNEGSKA (reference sequence). There are 13 residues in the CDR3. V shed 0 bases and J shed 5 bases, with 10 bases lying between them. DNA for the CDR3: TGCAGTGCTAGAGATAAGAGCATGGAGACCCAGTACTTC. This gives the protein CSARDKSMETQYF.

As regards this clonotype: One base away lies a much larger clone, so this may be a sequencing read error. This chain links TRBV7-3 with TRBJ1-1; D may be TRBD1 (5 bases). The germline CDR1 and CDR2 sequences are SGHTA and FQGTGA. The CDR3 is 14 amino acids. Trimming removed 6 bases at V and 6 bases at J, with 17 bases between. CDR3 in DNA: TGTGCCAGCAGTCCCCTCACTGGGGCAGCTGAAGCTTTCTTT. It encodes CASSPLTGAAEAFF.

The CDR3 region has the DNA TGTGCCAGTAGTATGGGACCGGGGGCCGGGAACGAGCAGTACTTC. Protein product: CASSMGPGAGNEQYF. This chain connects TRBV19 to TRBJ2-7; D is perhaps TRBD1 or TRBD2 (6 bases each). This CDR3 comprises 15 residues. Per germline, CDR1 LNHDA and CDR2 SQIVND (reference sequence). Trimming took off 3 bases at V and 5 bases at J, with 17 bases between the two ends.

This clonotype was recorded many times. The CDR3 DNA is TGTGCCAGTAGTATAGTAAAGGGAGGCGAGCAGTACTTC. Translation: CASSIVKGGEQYF. This chain uses TRBV19 with TRBJ2-7, with D possibly TRBD2 on 6 matching bases. This CDR3 contains 13 residues. Germline CDR1 is LNHDA and CDR2 is SQIVND (reference sequence). V lost 1 base, J lost 6 bases, and 10 bases lay in between.

As concerns this clonotype: At one end the junction does not follow the germline gene, possibly because of a read error. This rearrangement joins TRBV24-1 to TRBJ1-4; TRBD1 agrees at 10 bases. The CDR3 length is 17 residues. From germline, CDR1 is KGHDR and CDR2 SFDVKD. CDR3 nucleotide sequence: TGTGCCAGCAGTTTCCGGGACAGGGGAAGGTTAAGTGAAAAACTGTTTTTT. Amino acids: CASSFRDRGRLSEKLFF.

This clonotype was picked up many times. The rearrangement links TRBV11-2 to TRBJ1-1; a weak D match, TRBD1 (6 bases). V was trimmed by 5 bases and J by 4 bases, leaving 14 bases between them. Germline lookup yields CDR1 SGHAT and CDR2 FQNNGV. CDR3 length: 14 residues. Written as DNA, the CDR3 is TGTGCCAGCAGCGGGGGCCGAGGTGGCACTGAAGCTTTCTTT. Translating gives CASSGGRGGTEAFF.

As DNA, the CDR3 is TGTGCCAGCATGCAGGGTCGGAACACTGAAGCTTTCTTT. Its protein is CASMQGRNTEAFF. J is TRBJ1-1 and V is TRBV7-9; perhaps TRBD1 as D (5 bases). CDR1 is SEHNR, CDR2 FQNEAQ, per germline (reference sequence). The CDR3 has 13 residues. Trimming removed 7 bases at V and 1 base at J, with 10 bases between.

This clonotype was detected ten times or more. V gene TRBV13 combines with J gene TRBJ1-1; D uncertain. The CDR3 spans 13 residues. Looked up from germline, CDR1 is PRHDT and CDR2 is FYEKMQ (reference sequence). Trimming left V 5 bases short and J 4 bases short, with 11 bases between. This CDR3 is CASSRSEGTEAFF. CDR3 in DNA: TGTGCCAGCAGCCGGTCCGAGGGCACTGAAGCTTTCTTT. The full variable domain, completed using reference TRBV13 and TRBJ1-1, is AAGVIQSPRHLIKEKRETATLKCYPIPRHDTVYWYQQGPGQDPQFLISFYEKMQSDKGSIPDRFSAQQFSDYHSELNMSSLELGDSALYFCASSRSEGTEAFFGQGTRLTVV.

This clonotype has at least ten counts. This chain joins TRBV29-1 and TRBJ1-2, with 7 bases that match TRBD1. The length of the CDR3 is 12 residues. With 6 bases clipped from V and 3 bases from J, the junction kept 4 bases outside the gene matches. The germline V gene encodes CDR1 SQVTM and CDR2 ANQGSEA. The CDR3 DNA is TGCAGCGTCCTCCAGGGGGACTATGGCTACACCTTC. Protein: CSVLQGDYGYTF.

This clonotype was found a few times. The CDR3 bases are TGTGCCAGCAACCTGGACACCATTTCCTACGAGCAGTACTTC. It yields the protein CASNLDTISYEQYF. J is TRBJ2-7 and V is TRBV7-2; possibly TRBD1 for D (5 bases). This CDR3 has 14 amino acids. Trimming took off 7 bases at V and 1 base at J, with 14 bases between the two ends. Looked up from germline, CDR1 is SGHTA and CDR2 is FQGNSA.

This clonotype was counted at least ten times. The rearrangement uses TRBV20-1 and TRBJ2-7, with TRBD2 as a possible D gene (5 bases). Germline assignment: CDR1 DFQATT and CDR2 SNEGSKA (reference sequence). This CDR3 has 13 residues. V lost 1 base and J lost 5, with 12 bases in between. The CDR3 coding sequence is TGCAGTGCTAGAGGGGTGGAGGAACACGAGCAGTACTTC. It encodes CSARGVEEHEQYF.

This chain joins TRBV20-1 and TRBJ2-2, with D possibly being TRBD1 (5 bases). The CDR3 has 13 amino acids. Trimming pared 8 bases from V and 4 bases from J, leaving 14 bases between. Per the germline V gene, CDR1 is DFQATT and CDR2 is SNEGSKA (reference sequence). CDR3 residues: CSPGLGVTGELFF. The CDR3 nucleotides read TGCAGTCCCGGGCTAGGGGTCACCGGGGAGCTGTTTTTT.

This clonotype was recorded at least ten times. The V and J genes are TRBV24-1 and TRBJ1-4; no clear D. The germline CDR1 and CDR2 sequences are KGHDR and SFDVKD. The CDR3 loop spans 10 amino acids. V lost 6 bases, J lost 7 bases, and 2 bases lay in between. The CDR3 nucleotides are TGTGCCACCAGTTTTGAAAAACTGTTTTTT. It encodes CATSFEKLFF.

This clonotype was recorded a few times. V and J are TRBV5-6 and TRBJ2-7; 8 nucleotides align to TRBD2. There are 16 residues in the CDR3. Looked up from germline, CDR1 is SGHDT and CDR2 is YYEEEE. Losses at the gene ends were 4 bases for V and 4 bases for J; bases not matched to a gene: 13. CDR3 loop: CASSISHAGGSYEQYF. As DNA, the CDR3 is TGTGCCAGCAGCATCTCTCATGCGGGGGGATCTTACGAGCAGTACTTC. Full variable domain (missing parts from reference TRBV5-6 and TRBJ2-7): DAGVTQSPTHLIKTRGQQVTLRCSPKSGHDTVSWYQQALGQGPQFIFQYYEEEERQRGNFPDRFSGHQFPNYSSELNVNALLLGDSALYLCASSISHAGGSYEQYFGPGTRLTVT.

This clonotype showed up many times. This CDR3 is CAISELFQGQGYTF. The CDR3 DNA is TGTGCCATCAGTGAACTGTTCCAGGGGCAAGGCTACACCTTC. V is TRBV10-3 and J is TRBJ1-2; tentatively, D is TRBD1 (6 bases). Germline CDR1 reads ENHRY; CDR2 reads SYGVKD. V was pared by 3 bases and J by 8 bases, with 16 bases between. This CDR3 has 14 residues.

For this clonotype: A read error is possible here, since a much larger clone lies one base away. The J gene is TRBJ1-1, the V gene TRBV10-2; 11 bases are a match to TRBD1. The CDR3 is 15 residues long. Germline V gene lookup returns CDR1 WSHSY and CDR2 SAAADI. CDR3 coding DNA: TGCGCCAACAGTGAGACGATGGGACAGGGGGCTGAAGCTTTCTTT. Encoded protein: CANSETMGQGAEAFF.

The chain recombines TRBV7-9 with TRBJ2-3; D could derive from TRBD1 or TRBD2 (5 bases each). There are 13 residues in the CDR3. The ends were cut back, 1 base at V and 4 bases at J, with 6 bases in the middle. CDR1 and CDR2 from the germline V gene are SEHNR and FQNEAQ (reference sequence). The CDR3, as DNA: TGTGCCAGCAGCTTAGTGGGGGCAGATACGCAGTATTTT. This translates into CASSLVGADTQYF.

This clonotype is a singleton in its sample. One end of the junction does not line up with germline, which may come from a read error. The rearrangement joins TRBV7-9 to TRBJ2-5; 8 bases are a match to TRBD2. CDR3 size: 16 residues. Germline-derived CDR1 and CDR2 are SEHNR and FQNEAQ (reference sequence). CDR3 bases: TGTGCCAGCAACTTAGACCGGCGGGAGGTGTGGGAGACCCAGTACTTC. As protein: CASNLDRREVWETQYF.

The chain couples TRBV11-1 to TRBJ1-1, with TRBD1 matching 8 bases. After removal of 3 bases from V and 6 bases from J, the junction contained 6 bases not matched to a gene. The germline gives CDR1 SGHAT, CDR2 FQDESV (reference sequence). The CDR3 runs to 14 residues. CDR3 loop: CASSFGQGLAEAFF. The CDR3 DNA reads TGTGCCAGCAGCTTCGGACAGGGTTTGGCTGAAGCTTTCTTT.

This clonotype was detected only a few times. The chain links TRBV15 to TRBJ2-7; 10 positions match TRBD2. The germline gives CDR1 LNHNV, CDR2 YYDKDF (reference sequence). Trimming at V came to 0 bases and at J to 3 bases, leaving 8 bases not matched to a gene. The CDR3 loop spans 17 amino acids. The CDR3, as DNA: TGTGCCACCAGCAGAGATCCGAGGACTAGCGGATACTACGAGCAGTACTTC. This gives the protein CATSRDPRTSGYYEQYF. The full variable domain, rest sourced from reference TRBV15 and TRBJ2-7, is DAMVIQNPRYQVTQFGKPVTLSCSQTLNHNVMYWYQQKSSQAPKLLFHYYDKDFNNEADTPDNFQSRRPNTSFCFLDIRSPGLGDTAMYLCATSRDPRTSGYYEQYFGPGTRLTVT.

The chain combines TRBV6-5 with TRBJ1-4; possibly TRBD1 for D (5 bases). The CDR3 covers 15 residues. Germline V gene sequence: CDR1 MNHEY, CDR2 SVGAGI. V was pared by 0 bases and J by 8 bases, with 13 bases between. The CDR3 sequence: CASSYSQSGREKLFF. The CDR3 DNA is TGTGCCAGCAGTTACTCTCAGTCAGGGAGGGAAAAACTGTTTTTT.

The chain is built from TRBV19 and TRBJ2-5; 12 bases align to TRBD1. This CDR3 is 13 amino acids long. V lost 8 bases to trimming and J lost 5 bases; unmatched junction nucleotides: 3. Per the germline V gene, CDR1 is LNHDA and CDR2 is SQIVND (reference sequence). The CDR3 DNA reads as TGTGCCAGTGGGACAGGGGGCGAGGAGACCCAGTACTTC. Translated, it gives CASGTGGEETQYF.